Each of the 20 T cell receptor beta chains below was sequenced from the same sample in a study of early T cells in non-severe SARS-CoV-2 infection. TCRdb used MiXCR to reprocess the 5' RACE reads, holding one entry per CDR3 protein. The profile shows approximately 97,000 distinct CDR3 sequences, approximately 10% of them singletons. Sequences were derived from whole blood, sampled at baseline. Receptor source: an adult who was a healthcare worker with PCR-confirmed SARS-CoV-2 infection or an uninfected control (not recorded which).

Remarks on this clonotype: A junction boundary mismatches the germline segment, possibly from a read error. The rearrangement joins TRBV29-1 to TRBJ2-3, with 8 bases fitting TRBD1. Germline V gene sequence: CDR1 SQVTM, CDR2 ANQGSEA. The CDR3 spans 18 residues. The CDR3 nucleotides are TGCGGCGTTGAACCCACCCAGGGGGCAGGGCAAAGCACAGATACGCAGTATTTT. This sequence encodes CGVEPTQGAGQSTDTQYF.

This clonotype has at least ten counts. The chain has TRBV5-4 and TRBJ2-1, with D uncertain. The V end was cut by 4 bases, the J end by 9 bases, with 14 bases between. In germline, CDR1 is SGHNT, CDR2 YYREEE (reference sequence). This CDR3 comprises 13 residues. CDR3: CASSLRPLSEQFF. DNA of the CDR3: TGTGCCAGCAGCCTAAGGCCACTAAGTGAGCAGTTCTTC.

This clonotype was seen only a few times. The chain joins TRBV20-1 to TRBJ2-5, with a weak D call TRBD2 (6 bases). V lost 3 bases, J lost 4 bases, and 15 bases lay in between. Germline V lookup: CDR1 DFQATT, CDR2 SNEGSKA (reference sequence). The CDR3 length is 14 residues. The CDR3 sequence: CSASSRVGLETQYF. For the CDR3, the DNA is TGCAGTGCTAGTTCCAGGGTGGGACTAGAGACCCAGTACTTC.

This chain connects TRBV6-4 to TRBJ1-6; D is unresolved. The CDR3 spans 13 residues. Germline V lookup: CDR1 MRHNA, CDR2 SNTAGT. The V and J ends lost 3 bases and 5 bases respectively, with 5 bases between them. The CDR3 here is CASSETNNSPLHF. CDR3 DNA sequence: TGTGCCAGCAGTGAGACTAATAATTCACCCCTCCACTTT.

This clonotype was seen more than once but under ten times. The chain uses TRBV9 and TRBJ1-1; 9 positions agree with TRBD1. CDR3 length: 18 amino acids. The trim removed 0 bases at V and 2 bases at J, leaving 11 bases unmatched. Per the germline V gene, CDR1 is SGDLS and CDR2 is YYNGEE. The CDR3 loop is CASSVEGSGGQGNTEAFF. The CDR3, as DNA: TGTGCCAGCAGCGTAGAAGGAAGTGGGGGACAGGGTAACACTGAAGCTTTCTTT.

This chain uses TRBV4-3 with TRBJ2-6, with D possibly being TRBD1 (6 bases). The CDR3 loop spans 18 amino acids. V lost 0 bases and J lost 2, with 14 bases in between. CDR1 LGHNA and CDR2 YSLEER come from the germline V gene. This chain's CDR3 is CASSQDRTAVAGANVLTF. The CDR3 nucleotides read TGCGCCAGCAGCCAAGATCGGACAGCTGTAGCTGGGGCCAACGTCCTGACTTTC.

This clonotype was detected a few times. This chain joins TRBV12-3 or TRBV12-4 and TRBJ2-7; no reliable D call. CDR3 length equals 13 residues. Trimming cost V 5 bases and J 2 bases, with 10 bases left between them. CDR3 residues: CASSPPRTYEQYF. As DNA, the CDR3 is TGTGCCAGCAGTCCCCCGAGGACCTACGAGCAGTACTTC.

In its sample, this clonotype was seen many times. This chain uses TRBV29-1 with TRBJ1-2; 7 bases are shared with TRBD1. The CDR3 is 13 residues long. Germline CDR1 SQVTM, CDR2 ANQGSEA. Trimming removed 7 bases from V and 4 bases from J; junction bases left unmatched: 9. The CDR3 here is CSAIGQDSYGYTF. CDR3 sequence (DNA): TGCAGCGCCATCGGACAGGATAGCTATGGCTACACCTTC.

In its sample, this clonotype was seen many times. J is TRBJ1-1 and V is TRBV30; 8 positions match TRBD1. The CDR3 has 14 amino acids. Per germline, CDR1 GTSNPN and CDR2 SVGIG (reference sequence). V was pared by 0 bases and J by 6 bases, with 6 bases of the junction left unmatched. CDR3 bases: TGTGCCTGGAGTGTGGGGCAGGGGGCGTCTGAAGCTTTCTTT. Translation gives CAWSVGQGASEAFF.

The sample holds a few counts of this clonotype. The chain uses TRBV7-9 and TRBJ2-1; D not certain. Germline CDR1 and CDR2: SEHNR and FQNEAQ (reference sequence). V shed 5 bases and J shed 5 bases, with 10 bases lying between them. CDR3 length equals 13 residues. The CDR3 nucleotides read TGTGCCAGCAGCCCCAAACAAGACAATGAGCAGTTCTTC. Its protein product is CASSPKQDNEQFF.

This sequence joins TRBV6-6 and TRBJ1-2; 8 bases are a match to TRBD1. The V segment lost 3 bases and the J segment 5 bases; nucleotides outside the gene matches: 5. The CDR3 totals 14 residues. Looked up from germline, CDR1 is MNHNY and CDR2 is SVGAGI (reference sequence). Here the CDR3 DNA reads TGTGCCAGCAGTTATTCGGACAGGGAGTATGGCTACACCTTC. Amino acids: CASSYSDREYGYTF.

The chain carries TRBV5-4 and TRBJ2-5; D is possibly TRBD2 (5 bases). Germline V gene sequence: CDR1 SGHNT, CDR2 YYREEE (reference sequence). The CDR3 is made up of 12 amino acids. Deletions cut 2 bases from V and 5 bases from J, with 7 bases between. CDR3 in amino acids: CASSFGVETQYF. CDR3 in DNA: TGTGCCAGCAGCTTCGGGGTGGAGACCCAGTACTTC.

This clonotype has a handful of counts. This chain joins TRBV30 and TRBJ2-7, with 12 bases lining up with TRBD2. The V and J ends lost 0 bases and 7 bases, in that order; junction bases with no gene match: 7. CDR3 length equals 15 residues. Germline V gene lookup returns CDR1 GTSNPN and CDR2 SVGIG (reference sequence). The CDR3 DNA reads TGTGCCTGGAGTGTAGGGGGCGGACTAGCGGGAGAGCAGTACTTC. Its translation is CAWSVGGGLAGEQYF.

The chain has TRBV30 and TRBJ2-1; 7 nucleotides align to TRBD2. This CDR3 has 14 amino acids. The trim removed 0 bases at V and 9 bases at J, leaving 8 bases unmatched. Germline V CDR1 and CDR2: GTSNPN, SVGIG (reference sequence). The CDR3 DNA reads TGTGCCTGGAGTGTTGGGGAGGGCCACGTTGAGCAGTTCTTC. Its translation is CAWSVGEGHVEQFF.

This clonotype was detected a few times. The chain employs TRBV5-1 and TRBJ2-3; unclear D gene. Trimming shortened V by 0 bases and J by 3 bases, and 8 bases separated the two germline ends. The CDR3 is 14 amino acids. In germline, CDR1 is SGHRS, CDR2 YFSETQ. CDR3 residues: CASSLASETDTQYF. The CDR3 nucleotides are TGCGCCAGCAGCTTGGCCAGTGAGACAGATACGCAGTATTTT.

DNA for the CDR3: TGTGCCAGCAGCGAAACGATCGGTTACTCTGGGGCCAACGTCCTGACTTTC. This sequence encodes CASSETIGYSGANVLTF. The gene calls are TRBV7-2 and TRBJ2-6, with D unresolved. CDR3 length: 17 residues. Germline V gene sequence: CDR1 SGHTA, CDR2 FQGNSA. V was cut by 5 bases and J by 0 bases, with 14 bases left in between.

The chain couples TRBV20-1 to TRBJ1-1, with TRBD1 matching over 8 bases. V lost 3 bases, J lost 4 bases, and 7 bases stayed unmatched. Germline CDR1 reads DFQATT; CDR2 reads SNEGSKA (reference sequence). CDR3 length: 14 amino acids. The CDR3 bases are TGCAGTGCTAGTTCCGGGACAGGCCCCACTGAAGCTTTCTTT. Translation gives CSASSGTGPTEAFF.

This clonotype has a handful of counts. The CDR3 bases are TGCGCCAGCAGCTCACAGGGAGGGGTCTACGAGCAGTACTTC. Amino acids: CASSSQGGVYEQYF. The gene calls are TRBV5-1 and TRBJ2-7, with D maybe TRBD2 (7 bases). There are 14 residues in the CDR3. CDR1 and CDR2 (germline): SGHRS, YFSETQ. Between the trimmed V and J ends, which lost 3 bases and 3 bases, there was a span of 13 bases.

The chain has TRBV2 and TRBJ2-3; D may be TRBD1 or TRBD2 (5 bases each). Trimming pared 4 bases from V and 0 bases from J, leaving 8 bases between. The CDR3 contains 14 residues. CDR1 is SNHLY and CDR2 is FYNNEI in the germline V gene. CDR3 region: CASSARGSTDTQYF. The CDR3 DNA reads as TGTGCCAGCAGTGCCCGGGGCAGCACAGATACGCAGTATTTT.

This clonotype was picked up many times. V is TRBV5-6 and J is TRBJ2-4, with D tentatively TRBD1 or TRBD2 (6 bases each). CDR3 length equals 16 residues. The V gene lost 4 bases and the J gene lost 0 bases, with 14 bases spanning the gap. Germline V gene lookup returns CDR1 SGHDT and CDR2 YYEEEE. The CDR3 nucleotides read TGTGCCAGCAGCGGCGGGACAATACTAGCCAAAAACATTCAGTACTTC. Translated, it gives CASSGGTILAKNIQYF.